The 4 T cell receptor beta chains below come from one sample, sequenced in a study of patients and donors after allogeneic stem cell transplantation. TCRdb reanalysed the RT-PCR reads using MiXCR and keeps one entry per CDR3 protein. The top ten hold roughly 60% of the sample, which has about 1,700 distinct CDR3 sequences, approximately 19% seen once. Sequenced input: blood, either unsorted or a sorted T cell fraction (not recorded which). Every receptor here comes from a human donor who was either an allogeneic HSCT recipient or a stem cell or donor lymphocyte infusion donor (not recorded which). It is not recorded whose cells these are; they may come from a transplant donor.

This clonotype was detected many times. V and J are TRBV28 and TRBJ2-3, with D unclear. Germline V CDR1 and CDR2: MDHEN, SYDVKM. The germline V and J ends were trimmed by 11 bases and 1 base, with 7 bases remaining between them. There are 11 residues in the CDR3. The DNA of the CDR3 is TGTGCCGTAGTTCGCACAGATACGCAGTATTTT. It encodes CAVVRTDTQYF.

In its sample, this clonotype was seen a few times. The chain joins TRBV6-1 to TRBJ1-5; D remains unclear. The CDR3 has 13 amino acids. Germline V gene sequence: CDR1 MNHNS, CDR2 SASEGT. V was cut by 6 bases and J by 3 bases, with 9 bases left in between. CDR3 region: CASRISNNQPQHF. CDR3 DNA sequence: TGTGCCAGCAGAATTAGCAACAATCAGCCCCAGCATTTT.

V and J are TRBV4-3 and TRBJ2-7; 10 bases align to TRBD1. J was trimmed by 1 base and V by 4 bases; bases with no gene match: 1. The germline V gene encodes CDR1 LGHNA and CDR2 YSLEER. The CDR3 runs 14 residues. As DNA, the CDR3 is TGCGCCAGCAGCCCGGGACAGGGGTCCTACGAGCAGTACTTC. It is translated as CASSPGQGSYEQYF.

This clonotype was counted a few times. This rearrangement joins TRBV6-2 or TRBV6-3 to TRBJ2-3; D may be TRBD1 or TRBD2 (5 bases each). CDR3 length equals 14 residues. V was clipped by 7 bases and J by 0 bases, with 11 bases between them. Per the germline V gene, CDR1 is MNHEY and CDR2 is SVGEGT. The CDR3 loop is CASTTWGSTDTQYF. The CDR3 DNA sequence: TGTGCCAGCACCACATGGGGGAGCACAGATACGCAGTATTTT.